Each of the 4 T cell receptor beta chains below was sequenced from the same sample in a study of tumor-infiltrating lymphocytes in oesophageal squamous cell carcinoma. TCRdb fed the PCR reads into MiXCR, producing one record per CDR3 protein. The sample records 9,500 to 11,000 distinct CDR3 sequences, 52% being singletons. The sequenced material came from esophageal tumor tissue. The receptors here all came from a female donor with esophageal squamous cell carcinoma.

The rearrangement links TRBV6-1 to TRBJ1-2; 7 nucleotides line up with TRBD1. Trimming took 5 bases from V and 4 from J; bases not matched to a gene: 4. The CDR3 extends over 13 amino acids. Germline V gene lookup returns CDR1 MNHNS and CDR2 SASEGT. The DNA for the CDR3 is TGTGCCAGCAGTTCAAACAGGGGCTATGGCTACACCTTC. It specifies CASSSNRGYGYTF.

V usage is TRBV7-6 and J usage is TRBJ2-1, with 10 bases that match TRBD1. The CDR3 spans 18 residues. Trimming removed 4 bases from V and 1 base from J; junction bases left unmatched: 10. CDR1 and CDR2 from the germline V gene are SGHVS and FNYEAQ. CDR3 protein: CASSSRPDRGQSYNEQFF. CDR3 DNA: TGTGCCAGCAGCTCCAGGCCCGACAGGGGGCAGTCCTACAATGAGCAGTTCTTC.

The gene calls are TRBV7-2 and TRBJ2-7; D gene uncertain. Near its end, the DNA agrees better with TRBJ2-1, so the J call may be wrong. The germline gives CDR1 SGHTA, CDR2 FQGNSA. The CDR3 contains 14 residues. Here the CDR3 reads CASSLDRPGNEQFF. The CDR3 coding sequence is TGTGCCAGCAGCTTAGATCGGCCGGGCAATGAGCAGTTCTTC.

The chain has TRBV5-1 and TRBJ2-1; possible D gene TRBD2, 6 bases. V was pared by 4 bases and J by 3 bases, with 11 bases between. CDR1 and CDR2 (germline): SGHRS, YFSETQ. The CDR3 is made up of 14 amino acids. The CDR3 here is CASSPGTYYNEQFF. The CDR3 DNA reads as TGCGCCAGCAGCCCAGGGACTTACTACAATGAGCAGTTCTTC.